These 8 T cell receptor beta chains came from one sample sequenced in a study of neurological immune-mediated disorders. TCRdb fed the 5' RACE reads into MiXCR, producing one record per CDR3 protein. The sample lists tens of thousands of distinct CDR3 sequences; more than 5% were seen once. Sequencing was done on a sample of CD4+ T cells from blood. These receptors came from a woman between 18 and 30 years old with multiple sclerosis.

At least ten counts were recorded for this clonotype. This chain uses TRBV6-5 with TRBJ1-3; no firm D call. The V gene lost 6 bases and the J gene lost 0 bases, with 9 bases spanning the gap. CDR1 and CDR2 from the germline V gene are MNHEY and SVGAGI. The CDR3 is made up of 14 amino acids. Here the CDR3 DNA reads TGTGCCAGCAGGGGGTTTAGCTCTGGAAACACCATATATTTT. Translated, it gives CASRGFSSGNTIYF.

This clonotype was counted many times. This chain connects TRBV24-1 to TRBJ1-5, with 8 bases aligning to TRBD1. The CDR3 is made up of 16 amino acids. CDR1 and CDR2 (germline): KGHDR, SFDVKD. The V and J ends lost 4 bases and 0 bases, in that order; junction bases with no gene match: 4. CDR3 in DNA: TGTGCCACCAGTGACCCGACAGGGGCTAGCAATCAGCCCCAGCATTTT. Protein sequence: CATSDPTGASNQPQHF.

This clonotype was seen many times. For the CDR3, the DNA is TGTGCCAGCAGAGCCTCGACTAGCTTGACCCTCTACGAGCAGTACGTC. It is translated as CASRASTSLTLYEQYV. The J gene is TRBJ2-7, the V gene TRBV6-2 or TRBV6-3, with 7 positions matching TRBD2. Germline loops: CDR1 MNHEY, CDR2 SVGEGT. The CDR3 extends over 16 amino acids. The V segment lost 6 bases and the J segment 3 bases; nucleotides outside the gene matches: 14.

This clonotype appeared many times. This chain joins TRBV20-1 and TRBJ1-1, with a tentative D call TRBD1 (5 bases). This CDR3 has 14 amino acids. Trimming took off 7 bases at V and 0 bases at J, with 15 bases between the two ends. Germline V gene sequence: CDR1 DFQATT, CDR2 SNEGSKA (reference sequence). The CDR3 reads CSVRFGAMNTEAFF. CDR3 nucleotides: TGCAGTGTTCGATTTGGGGCCATGAACACTGAAGCTTTCTTT.

This clonotype was detected ten times or more. V and J are TRBV10-3 and TRBJ2-7; weak D call: TRBD1 (6 bases). Deletions cut 8 bases from V and 0 bases from J, with 17 bases between. Germline V gene sequence: CDR1 ENHRY, CDR2 SYGVKD. The CDR3 is 15 residues long. CDR3 sequence reads: CAIAPGHGGSYEQYF. CDR3 coding DNA: TGTGCCATCGCTCCGGGACACGGAGGCTCCTACGAGCAGTACTTC.

This clonotype was detected many times. The DNA of the CDR3 is TGTGCCAGCAGTTTAGCGGGGAGCAATCAGCCCCAGCATTTT. Translation: CASSLAGSNQPQHF. The rearrangement uses TRBV12-3 or TRBV12-4 and TRBJ1-5; no clear D. V dropped 0 bases and J dropped 1 base, with 4 bases sitting between them. CDR3 length: 14 amino acids.

Ten or more counts support this clonotype. The genes are TRBV20-1 and TRBJ2-3, with TRBD1 matching 7 bases. CDR1 and CDR2 from the germline V gene are DFQATT and SNEGSKA (reference sequence). With 3 bases clipped from V and 2 bases from J, the junction kept 8 bases outside the gene matches. This CDR3 contains 15 residues. As DNA, the CDR3 is TGCAGTGCTAGTGGTAGACAGGGTTACACAGATACGCAGTATTTT. Its translation: CSASGRQGYTDTQYF.

This clonotype was seen many times. This chain links TRBV20-1 with TRBJ1-2; 8 positions match TRBD1. The CDR3 spans 15 residues. The ends lost 0 bases at V and 4 bases at J; junction bases unmatched: 7. Germline lookup yields CDR1 DFQATT and CDR2 SNEGSKA (reference sequence). CDR3 sequence reads: CSARDWTGSFYGYTF. CDR3 bases: TGCAGTGCTAGAGATTGGACAGGGTCCTTCTATGGCTACACCTTC.